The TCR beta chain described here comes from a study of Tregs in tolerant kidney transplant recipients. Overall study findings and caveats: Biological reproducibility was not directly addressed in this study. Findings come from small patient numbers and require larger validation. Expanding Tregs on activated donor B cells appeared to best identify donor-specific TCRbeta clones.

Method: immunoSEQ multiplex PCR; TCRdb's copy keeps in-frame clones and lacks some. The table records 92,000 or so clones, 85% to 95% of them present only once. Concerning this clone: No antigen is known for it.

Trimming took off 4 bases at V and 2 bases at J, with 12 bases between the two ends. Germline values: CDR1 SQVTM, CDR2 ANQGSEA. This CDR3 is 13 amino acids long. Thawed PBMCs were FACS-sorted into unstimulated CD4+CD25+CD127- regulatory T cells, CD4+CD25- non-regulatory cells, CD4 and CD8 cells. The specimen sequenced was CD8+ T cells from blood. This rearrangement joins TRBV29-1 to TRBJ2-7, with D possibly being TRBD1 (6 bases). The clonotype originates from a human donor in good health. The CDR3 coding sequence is TGCAGCGTTGGCAGGGGCACGGCCTACGAGCAGTACTTC. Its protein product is CSVGRGTAYEQYF.